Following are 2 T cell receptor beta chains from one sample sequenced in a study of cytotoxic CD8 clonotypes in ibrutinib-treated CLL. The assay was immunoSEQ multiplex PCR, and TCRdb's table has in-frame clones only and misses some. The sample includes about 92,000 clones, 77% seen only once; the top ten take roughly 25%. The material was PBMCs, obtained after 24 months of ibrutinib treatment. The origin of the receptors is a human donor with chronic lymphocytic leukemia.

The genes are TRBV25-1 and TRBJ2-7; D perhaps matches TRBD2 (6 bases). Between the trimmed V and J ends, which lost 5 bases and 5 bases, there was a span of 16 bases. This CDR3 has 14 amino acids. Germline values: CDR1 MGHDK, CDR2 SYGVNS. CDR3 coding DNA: TGTGCCAGCAGTCCCCCCGGGAGTTCCGACGAGCAGTACTTC. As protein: CASSPPGSSDEQYF.

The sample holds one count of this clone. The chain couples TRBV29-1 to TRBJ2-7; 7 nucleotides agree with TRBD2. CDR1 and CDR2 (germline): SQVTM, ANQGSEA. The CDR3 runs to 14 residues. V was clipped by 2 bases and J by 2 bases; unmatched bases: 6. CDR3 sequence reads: CSVELAGSPYEQYF. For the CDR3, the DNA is TGCAGCGTTGAATTAGCGGGTTCCCCCTACGAGCAGTACTTC.